This TCR beta chain was sequenced in a study of T cell changes during pregnancy in multiple sclerosis (dated by TCRdb to about 2019). In terms of the full investigation: The study looked at changes in the T cell repertoire across pregnancy in women with multiple sclerosis.

Trimming removed 2 bases from V and 10 bases from J; the gene matches leave 7 bases unexplained. The germline V gene supplies CDR1 LGHNA and CDR2 YNFKEQ. Including the terminal cysteine and phenylalanine, the CDR3 comprises 15 residues. Solely the CDR3 DNA is kept, with 45 bases framed from the first base. Concerning this clone: No antigen is known for it. Per-base qualities were not stored, and no clone one base away is much larger.

The library relied on the immunoSEQ multiplex PCR assay. Not all clones reach the TCRdb copy of this immuneACCESS table, which keeps in-frame sequences only. Checked studies attribute under half of the gap to unresolved V genes and leave the rest unexplained. For this sample there are 60,000 to 95,000 clones; over 80% appear just once. The top ten constitute around 0.41% of the sample. Sample: CD4+ T cells from peripheral blood mononuclear cells, taken before pregnancy. The origin of this receptor is a female donor with multiple sclerosis, enrolled in a pregnancy study. The chain links TRBV4-2 with TRBJ1-6, and 8 bases in between align with TRBD1. The bases are TGTGCCAGCAGCCAACAGACAGGGGATGTGTCACCCCTCCACTTT. It codes for CASSQQTGDVSPLHF.